This T cell receptor (beta chain) was recovered during a study of T cell responses to AZD1222 COVID-19 vaccine. The table came from immunoSEQ multiplex PCR; TCRdb's copy has only in-frame clones and leaves some out. The data hold fewer than 200,000 clones, with roughly nine tenths observed a single time. CDR1 SGHKS and CDR2 YYEKEE come from the germline V gene (reference sequence). V was pared by 0 bases and J by 2 bases, with 10 bases between. CDR3 length equals 15 residues. The J gene is TRBJ2-3, the V gene TRBV5-5, with D uncertain. The clonotype comes from an adult in good health. This specimen consisted of peripheral blood, obtained on day 0 of AZD1222 vaccination. The CDR3 is CASSLGIIFTDTQYF. In nucleotides, the CDR3 is TGTGCCAGCAGCTTGGGAATCATATTCACAGATACGCAGTATTTT.